Below, 28 T cell receptor beta chains from the same sample are listed, as sequenced in a study of T-cell memory formation after mild COVID-19. TCRdb reprocessed the 5' RACE reads with MiXCR, giving one entry per CDR3 protein. Counted here are about 260,000 distinct CDR3 sequences, roughly 17% occurring once; the ten biggest clones make up 22%. Sequenced input: PBMCs or a T cell subset sorted from them (not recorded which). The receptors were sampled from a man in his late teens or twenties who had mild COVID-19 (a few samples of this study predate the infection). Cell type and time point are not known.

The J gene is TRBJ1-6, the V gene TRBV14; D unresolved. The CDR3 contains 16 residues. V was pared by 2 bases and J by 0 bases, with 8 bases between. The V gene's germline CDR1 is SGHDN and CDR2 FVKESK. The CDR3 coding sequence is TGTGCCAGCAGCCAACGGAGGAGCTCCTATAATTCACCCCTCCACTTT. This sequence encodes CASSQRRSSYNSPLHF. The variable domain in full, completed from reference TRBV14 and TRBJ1-6, reads EAGVTQFPSHSVIEKGQTVTLRCDPISGHDNLYWYRRVMGKEIKFLLHFVKESKQDESGMPNNRFLAERTGGTYSTLKVQPAELEDSGVYFCASSQRRSSYNSPLHFGNGTRLTVT.

V gene TRBV29-1 combines with J gene TRBJ1-2; tentative D call: TRBD1 (5 bases). The germline CDR1 and CDR2 sequences are SQVTM and ANQGSEA. The CDR3 has 11 residues. V was clipped by 3 bases and J by 9 bases, with 11 bases between them. The CDR3 spells CSVEEDISYTF. Here the CDR3 DNA reads TGCAGCGTTGAGGAGGACATTAGCTACACCTTC.

The CDR3 nucleotides are TGCAGTCCAAGGCGGACAGGGGGTTTCTACGATGCTTTCTTT. Translated: CSPRRTGGFYDAFF. The genes are TRBV20-1 and TRBJ1-1; 10 positions match TRBD1. The V gene end was trimmed by 8 bases and the J gene end by 11 bases; junction bases not matched to a gene: 17. In germline, CDR1 is DFQATT, CDR2 SNEGSKA (reference sequence). This CDR3 is 14 amino acids long.

This clonotype came up a few times. The V gene is TRBV5-1, the J gene TRBJ2-3; tentatively, D is TRBD2 (6 bases). The V gene's germline CDR1 is SGHRS and CDR2 YFSETQ. The CDR3 is 13 residues long. V was trimmed by 7 bases and J by 0 bases, leaving 9 bases between them. The CDR3 sequence: CASGGLSTDTQYF. The CDR3 DNA follows: TGCGCCAGCGGGGGACTGAGCACAGATACGCAGTATTTT.

The chain employs TRBV9 and TRBJ1-1; D is unclear. The CDR3 loop spans 15 amino acids. V lost 0 bases to trimming and J lost 4 bases, with 13 bases between them. Per the germline V gene, CDR1 is SGDLS and CDR2 is YYNGEE. Here the CDR3 DNA reads TGTGCCAGCAGCGTAGAACCGGTTTTTGCCACTGAAGCTTTCTTT. Protein product: CASSVEPVFATEAFF.

The CDR3 coding sequence is TGTGCCAGCAGCTTTGGGACAGGGGGCGTCTATGGCTACACCTTC. The encoded protein is CASSFGTGGVYGYTF. The chain links TRBV13 to TRBJ1-2; TRBD1 agrees at 12 bases. From germline, CDR1 is PRHDT and CDR2 FYEKMQ (reference sequence). There are 15 residues in the CDR3. J lost 4 bases, V lost 3 bases, and 3 bases had no gene match. The full variable domain, in which reference TRBV13 and TRBJ1-2 provide the parts outside the CDR3, is AAGVIQSPRHLIKEKRETATLKCYPIPRHDTVYWYQQGPGQDPQFLISFYEKMQSDKGSIPDRFSAQQFSDYHSELNMSSLELGDSALYFCASSFGTGGVYGYTFGSGTRLTVV.

This clonotype appeared many times. The J gene is TRBJ2-5, the V gene TRBV10-3, with D unclear. This CDR3 has 13 residues. Looked up from germline, CDR1 is ENHRY and CDR2 is SYGVKD. Trimming shortened V by 7 bases and J by 1 base, and 10 bases separated the two germline ends. Written as DNA, the CDR3 is TGTGCCATCAAGCTAGAACCCCAAGAGACCCAGTACTTC. Translated, it gives CAIKLEPQETQYF.

This chain joins TRBV7-9 and TRBJ1-1, with 7 bases aligning to TRBD1. Germline trimming cut 5 bases from V and 10 bases from J; bases unmatched to any gene: 13. The CDR3 runs to 14 residues. Per germline, CDR1 SEHNR and CDR2 FQNEAQ (reference sequence). The CDR3 DNA is TGTGCCAGCAGCCCCCAGGGGGAAACCCGGCGAGCTTTCTTT. Its translation is CASSPQGETRRAFF.

This clonotype was observed a few times. The CDR3 region has the DNA TGCGCCAGCAGCCAAGTAGGAACCGACAGGGGGCCAGGAAAACAGCCCCAGCATTTT. Protein product: CASSQVGTDRGPGKQPQHF. The rearrangement links TRBV4-1 to TRBJ1-5; 10 positions agree with TRBD1. Trimming removed 1 base from V and 7 bases from J; junction bases left unmatched: 16. The length of the CDR3 is 19 residues. CDR1 is MGHRA, CDR2 YSYEKL, per germline.

This chain's CDR3 is CASSPQSNSPLHF. The CDR3 nucleotides read TGTGCCAGCAGCCCCCAATCGAATTCACCCCTCCACTTT. The chain combines TRBV7-2 with TRBJ1-6; D not certain. Trimming stripped 5 bases from V and 7 bases from J, with 9 bases between. Germline V lookup: CDR1 SGHTA, CDR2 FQGNSA. This CDR3 contains 13 residues.

The genes are TRBV9 and TRBJ1-2, with TRBD1 identical over 8 bases. Germline loops: CDR1 SGDLS, CDR2 YYNGEE. V lost 0 bases to trimming and J lost 8 bases; unmatched junction nucleotides: 9. The CDR3 runs to 15 residues. CDR3 coding DNA: TGTGCCAGCAGCGTAGCTCCAGGGGGCGTGGAAGGCTACACCTTC. Amino acids: CASSVAPGGVEGYTF.

This sequence joins TRBV7-8 and TRBJ2-2; D is unresolved. Germline V gene lookup returns CDR1 SGHVS and CDR2 FQNEAQ. Trimming removed 0 bases at V and 1 base at J, with 6 bases between. The CDR3 length is 15 residues. CDR3 nucleotides: TGTGCCAGCAGCTTAGCGGGCCTGAACACCGGGGAGCTGTTTTTT. Translation: CASSLAGLNTGELFF.

V gene TRBV4-2 combines with J gene TRBJ2-5, with 7 positions matching TRBD2. The V segment lost 3 bases and the J segment 3 bases; nucleotides outside the gene matches: 4. Germline CDR1 is LGHNA and CDR2 is YNFKEQ. CDR3 size: 14 residues. The CDR3 loop reads CASSHTGREETQYF. The CDR3 region has the DNA TGTGCCAGCAGCCATACTGGGAGGGAAGAGACCCAGTACTTC.

There are a few counts of this clonotype. This chain connects TRBV5-1 to TRBJ2-7, with D perhaps TRBD1 (6 bases). Trimming took off 3 bases at V and 5 bases at J, with 15 bases between the two ends. The length of the CDR3 is 14 residues. Germline V gene sequence: CDR1 SGHRS, CDR2 YFSETQ. The CDR3 DNA reads as TGCGCCAGCAGCTCTCGGGACATTTACCACGAGCAGTACTTC. Its protein product is CASSSRDIYHEQYF.

The sample holds a few counts of this clonotype. CDR3 in DNA: TGTGCCAGCAGTTACTTTAAGAACACCGGGGAGCTGTTTTTT. It specifies CASSYFKNTGELFF. The rearrangement joins TRBV6-5 to TRBJ2-2; D gene unclear. The germline CDR1 and CDR2 sequences are MNHEY and SVGAGI. V shed 1 base and J shed 1 base, with 4 bases lying between them. The CDR3 is 14 residues long.

This clonotype was counted between two and nine times. The chain employs TRBV7-2 and TRBJ2-5; TRBD2 aligns across 12 bases. CDR1 and CDR2 (germline): SGHTA, FQGNSA. With V trimmed by 5 bases and J by 3 bases, 7 bases remained unmatched. This CDR3 has 16 residues. The CDR3 is CASSLQRLAGEETQYF. The CDR3 DNA reads TGTGCCAGCAGCCTACAACGACTAGCGGGGGAAGAGACCCAGTACTTC.

The chain is built from TRBV29-1 and TRBJ1-1; D gene ambiguous. There are 12 residues in the CDR3. Trimming removed 8 bases at V and 3 bases at J, with 13 bases between. Germline V gives CDR1 SQVTM, CDR2 ANQGSEA. The CDR3 reads CSTTVGDTEAFF. The CDR3 coding sequence is TGCAGCACGACCGTCGGGGACACTGAAGCTTTCTTT.

V gene TRBV4-1 combines with J gene TRBJ2-7; TRBD1 matches at 7 bases. The CDR3 sequence is 14 residues long. Germline assignment: CDR1 MGHRA and CDR2 YSYEKL. The V and J ends lost 4 bases and 2 bases, in that order; junction bases with no gene match: 5. CDR3 nucleotides: TGCGCCAGCAGCCGGTTGCAGGGGGCCTACGAGCAGTACGTC. It translates to CASSRLQGAYEQYV.

This chain joins TRBV6-1 and TRBJ1-1; D uncertain. The germline CDR1 and CDR2 sequences are MNHNS and SASEGT. This CDR3 comprises 13 residues. Trimming removed 4 bases from V and 5 bases from J, with 11 bases in between. The CDR3 is CASSVLVRTEAFF. In DNA form, the CDR3 reads TGTGCCAGCAGTGTTTTGGTTAGAACTGAAGCTTTCTTT.

This clonotype was picked up a small number of times. The rearrangement joins TRBV2 to TRBJ2-2, with D tentatively TRBD1 (5 bases). Germline V gene sequence: CDR1 SNHLY, CDR2 FYNNEI. The germline V and J ends were trimmed by 11 bases and 1 base, with 11 bases remaining between them. This CDR3 is built from 13 residues. CDR3 bases: TGTGCCGACGGCAGGGAGAACACCGGGGAGCTGTTTTTT. Its protein is CADGRENTGELFF.

This clonotype was found a few times. This chain links TRBV20-1 with TRBJ1-2; 8 bases match TRBD1. Germline-derived CDR1 and CDR2 are DFQATT and SNEGSKA (reference sequence). With V trimmed by 1 base and J by 2 bases, 6 bases remained unmatched. The CDR3 loop spans 15 amino acids. This CDR3 reads CSARGGTGANYGYTF. The CDR3 region has the DNA TGCAGTGCTAGAGGAGGGACAGGAGCAAACTATGGCTACACCTTC.

J is TRBJ2-5 and V is TRBV7-9; D call uncertain. CDR3 length: 12 residues. Germline V CDR1 and CDR2: SEHNR, FQNEAQ (reference sequence). V was clipped by 11 bases and J by 3 bases, with 13 bases between them. CDR3 sequence reads: CAASWDEETQYF. The CDR3 DNA sequence: TGTGCCGCATCGTGGGATGAAGAGACCCAGTACTTC.

This clonotype has only a few counts. The chain is built from TRBV5-1 and TRBJ2-7; D may be TRBD1 (7 bases). Trimming left V 4 bases short and J 4 bases short, with 12 bases between. The germline gives CDR1 SGHRS, CDR2 YFSETQ. This CDR3 is built from 13 residues. CDR3 sequence: CASSGGTEYEQYF. As DNA, the CDR3 is TGCGCCAGCAGCGGCGGGACAGAATACGAGCAGTACTTC. Based on the CDR3 plus reference TRBV5-1 and TRBJ2-7, the full variable domain is KAGVTQTPRYLIKTRGQQVTLSCSPISGHRSVSWYQQTPGQGLQFLFEYFSETQRNKGNFPGRFSGRQFSNSRSEMNVSTLELGDSALYLCASSGGTEYEQYFGPGTRLTVT.

This clonotype occurred a few times. The chain recombines TRBV2 with TRBJ2-3; no firm D call. V lost 6 bases and J 0 bases, leaving 10 bases between the germline ends. This CDR3 has 14 amino acids. In germline, CDR1 is SNHLY, CDR2 FYNNEI. CDR3: CASRTQLSTDTQYF. The CDR3 DNA reads as TGTGCCAGCAGGACTCAACTTAGCACAGATACGCAGTATTTT.

The CDR3 here is CASSPRGGLSSYNSPLHF. The CDR3 DNA follows: TGTGCCAGCAGCCCCCGTGGGGGGTTGAGCTCCTATAATTCACCCCTCCACTTT. The rearrangement links TRBV3-1 to TRBJ1-6, with D possibly matching TRBD1 (5 bases). V lost 4 bases to trimming and J lost 0 bases, with 16 bases between them. The CDR3 runs 18 residues. Looked up from germline, CDR1 is LGHDT and CDR2 is YNNKEL (reference sequence).

This clonotype was recorded many times. The chain uses TRBV15 and TRBJ2-3; D is possibly TRBD2 (6 bases). In germline, CDR1 is LNHNV, CDR2 YYDKDF (reference sequence). With 0 bases removed from V and 6 bases from J, the gap between germline ends came to 16 bases. CDR3 length equals 16 residues. DNA for the CDR3: TGTGCCACCAGCAGAGATGTTCGGGAGTTTCGGGATACGCAGTATTTT. This gives the protein CATSRDVREFRDTQYF.

This chain connects TRBV5-1 to TRBJ2-7; D call uncertain. V lost 5 bases and J lost 0, with 12 bases in between. The germline gives CDR1 SGHRS, CDR2 YFSETQ. The CDR3 has 14 residues. The DNA of the CDR3 is TGCGCCAGCAGAAACCCCGGGTCCTCCTACGAGCAGTACTTC. Protein sequence: CASRNPGSSYEQYF.

The J gene is TRBJ2-5, the V gene TRBV29-1; TRBD1 aligns across 8 bases. CDR3 length: 13 amino acids. Losses at the gene ends were 5 bases for V and 3 bases for J; bases not matched to a gene: 5. CDR1 and CDR2 from the germline V gene are SQVTM and ANQGSEA. The CDR3 loop reads CSVSGQAEETQYF. The CDR3 DNA reads as TGCAGCGTTTCGGGACAGGCGGAAGAGACCCAGTACTTC.